The rows below give T cell receptor beta chains drawn from one sample of a study of type 1 regulatory T cells. TCRdb analysed the reads with MiXCR anew, one entry per CDR3 protein. The sample carries approximately 97,000 distinct CDR3 sequences, 31% recorded once. The specimen was CD4+ T cells, either the whole sample or a sorted fraction (not recorded which). The receptors shown here come from a human donor in good health. Each CDR3 is given with its conserved first and last residue. Each record gives: V gene, J gene, CDR3 protein.

TRBV27,TRBJ1-6,CASSLGGQGGFSPLHF
TRBV5-1,TRBJ1-4,CASASSGRNEKLFF
TRBV20-1,TRBJ2-7,CSASPDRFGSLYEQYF
TRBV7-2,TRBJ1-5,CASSRGVGQPQHF
TRBV20-1,TRBJ1-1,CSASPNLATGRSEAFF
TRBV13,TRBJ2-7,CASSVTDEQYF
TRBV14,TRBJ2-4,CASSQDSSAKNIQYF
TRBV28,TRBJ2-7,CASSFFGYEQYF
TRBV7-2,TRBJ2-7,CASSPPTGASYEQYF
TRBV7-8,TRBJ1-6,CASSTDSGIVSPLHF
TRBV5-1,TRBJ2-5,CAGETQYF
TRBV6-1,TRBJ2-7,CASSGSGTGGSEQYF
TRBV3-1,TRBJ1-2,CASSQDWGGRGYTF
TRBV29-1,TRBJ1-4,CSVSDRGGEKLFF
TRBV20-1,TRBJ1-2,CSARDRQGHANYGYTF
TRBV7-2,TRBJ1-5,CASSPGQGPNQPQHF
TRBV7-8,TRBJ1-1,CASSFPGQGETEAFF
TRBV3-1,TRBJ1-1,CASDLGGHTEAFF
TRBV10-3,TRBJ2-7,CAISVAGTTTYEQYF
TRBV18,TRBJ2-1,CASSRTSGDSSYNEQFF
TRBV5-5,TRBJ1-1,CASSLWQDNTEAFF
TRBV7-2,TRBJ1-5,CASSLDPRDQPQHF
TRBV7-2,TRBJ2-7,CASRTGAYEQYF
TRBV19,TRBJ2-3,CASRVTGVQDTQYF
TRBV3-1,TRBJ2-2,CASSQLQGRPGELFF
TRBV5-1,TRBJ1-4,CASSPRPGITEKLFF
TRBV10-3,TRBJ2-5,CAISGQTGETQYF
TRBV5-6,TRBJ2-1,CASSLEASGGNEQFF
TRBV5-6,TRBJ2-1,CASSQGRLMTYNEQFF
TRBV28,TRBJ1-1,CASSSPRDTNTEAFF
TRBV12-5,TRBJ2-7,CASAPGQGVSYEQYF
TRBV7-2,TRBJ2-7,CASSFPGTGEQYF
TRBV7-2,TRBJ1-3,CASSLKPANSGNTIYF
TRBV7-9,TRBJ2-5,CASSLVEGRETQYF
TRBV5-1,TRBJ2-4,CASSPGTLAKNIQYF
TRBV20-1,TRBJ2-7,CSASKPPSYEQYF
TRBV4-2,TRBJ1-5,CASSQAPGDSNQPQHF
TRBV20-1,TRBJ1-2,CSAREAIRGYTF
TRBV7-9,TRBJ1-2,CASSFSRESNYGYTF
TRBV5-8,TRBJ2-6,CAGGLAVVSGANVLTF
TRBV28,TRBJ2-7,CASMWSSGSQYEQYF
TRBV20-1,TRBJ2-7,CSARPPGAYEQYF
TRBV7-9,TRBJ2-5,CASTPRTVQETQYF
TRBV27,TRBJ2-7,CASSFGVGYEQYF
TRBV6-5,TRBJ2-3,CASSYGTVRGTDTQYF
TRBV7-2,TRBJ2-1,CASSLVRTGDYNEQFF